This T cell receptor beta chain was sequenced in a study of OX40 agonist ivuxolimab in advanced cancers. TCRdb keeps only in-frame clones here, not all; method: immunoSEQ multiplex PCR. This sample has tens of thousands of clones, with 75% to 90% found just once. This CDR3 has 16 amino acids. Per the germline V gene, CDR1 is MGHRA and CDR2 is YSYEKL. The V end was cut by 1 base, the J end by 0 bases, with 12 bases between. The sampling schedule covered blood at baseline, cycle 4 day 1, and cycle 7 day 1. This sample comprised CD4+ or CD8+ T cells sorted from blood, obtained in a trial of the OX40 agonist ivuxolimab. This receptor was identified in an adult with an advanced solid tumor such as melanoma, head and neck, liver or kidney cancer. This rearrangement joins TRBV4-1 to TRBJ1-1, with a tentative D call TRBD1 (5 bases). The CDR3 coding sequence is TGCGCCAGCAGCCAAGCCGGGGGAGGCGTGAACACTGAAGCTTTCTTT. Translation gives CASSQAGGGVNTEAFF.